This T cell receptor beta chain was sequenced in a study of cytomegalovirus exposure and HLA in healthy donors. Overall study: An early data release held 70 million to 90 million unique TCRs from HLA-typed donors.

This clone has just one count. Its antigen remains unknown. Study-level results: Later analysis indicated greater clonal expansion among HLA-associated TCR beta chains than among equally common other chains. Further analysis was carried out later, and it showed several of the most significant clusters appearing linked to common viral pathogens.

This CDR3 is 15 amino acids long. The germline V and J ends were trimmed by 5 bases and 7 bases, with 15 bases remaining between them. In germline, CDR1 is SGHAT, CDR2 FQNNGV. The study ran its PCR with 60 Vbeta and 13 Jbeta primers. In the study's own analysis: Around 11 million of 65 million to 95 million unique TCR beta chains were shared, per a later count. Sequencing used immunoSEQ multiplex PCR; TCRdb keeps in-frame clones, though not all of them. V, J and clone size derive from that table, while D and trimming were established from the DNA sequence. This table holds about 71,000 clones, about two thirds found once.

This TCR derives from a man aged 35-49 years in good health and CMV-seropositive. The chain uses TRBV11-2 and TRBJ1-6; TRBD1 might be the D (6 bases). Sequenced: PBMCs. The CDR3 DNA reads as TGTGCCAGCAGCCCCCGACAGGCGGAAAATTCACCCCTCCACTTT. Translating it yields CASSPRQAENSPLHF.